This note documents a single T cell receptor (beta chain) sequence. Its antigen is not identified. This sample is drawn from a study of cytomegalovirus exposure and HLA in healthy donors. Study in general: As released early, the data held 65 million to 90 million unique TCRs from HLA-typed donors.

Study-wide findings and caveats: Most observed TCR sequences were rare, whereas some public TCRs were detected in many donors. A previous analysis found most TCR beta V segments productive roughly 87% or roughly 30% of the time. One variant, a missense change in DCLRE1C, was linked in a later analysis to TCR beta V- and J-gene trimming.

Primers: 60 Vbeta forward and 13 Jbeta reverse. The repertoire was sequenced with immunoSEQ multiplex PCR; TCRdb's copy has only in-frame clones and lacks some. This table has some 140,000 clones, about 74% appearing once. Looked up from germline, CDR1 is SQVTM and CDR2 is ANQGSEA. This CDR3 has 13 amino acids. Trimming cost V 7 bases and J 2 bases, with 12 bases left between them. V gene TRBV29-1 combines with J gene TRBJ2-4; tentative D call: TRBD2 (6 bases). The sample comprised PBMCs. The source is a woman aged 60-75 years in good health and CMV-seronegative. The CDR3 here is CSALGGSKNIQYF. In DNA form, the CDR3 reads TGCAGCGCTTTGGGGGGTTCCAAAAACATTCAGTACTTC.